These 21 T cell receptor beta chains share one sample of origin, sequenced in a study of cytomegalovirus exposure and HLA in healthy donors. It was with 60 Vbeta and 13 Jbeta primers that the PCR ran. Repertoires were generated with immunoSEQ multiplex PCR, while TCRdb's copy carries only in-frame clones and drops some. The table shows around 98,000 clones, with 75% to 80% occurring only once. Specimen: PBMCs. The receptor source for this set is a woman between 40 and 50 years old in good health and CMV-seronegative.

A single count supports this clone. The chain couples TRBV30 to TRBJ2-3; TRBD2 agrees at 13 bases. CDR3 length: 15 residues. With V trimmed by 0 bases and J by 5 bases, 2 bases remained unmatched. Germline lookup yields CDR1 GTSNPN and CDR2 SVGIG (reference sequence). The CDR3 reads CAWSVLAGGGDTQYF. The CDR3 region has the DNA TGTGCCTGGAGTGTACTAGCGGGGGGGGGAGATACGCAGTATTTT.

In regard to this clone: One end of the junction is discordant with germline, which a read error may explain. V and J are TRBV15 and TRBJ1-5; TRBD1 aligns across 11 bases. Germline CDR1 LNHNV, CDR2 YYDKDF (reference sequence). CDR3 size: 15 residues. As DNA, the CDR3 is TGTGCCACCAGCATCGGACAGGGGGCTATTCAGCCCCAGAATTTT. This encodes CATSIGQGAIQPQNF.

This chain connects TRBV4-1 to TRBJ1-4; TRBD1 matches 8 bases. CDR1 and CDR2 from the germline V gene are MGHRA and YSYEKL. V gave up 4 bases and J gave up 5 bases; unmatched junction bases: 18. CDR3 size: 19 residues. DNA for the CDR3: TGCGCCAGCAGCCGTACCGTTCAGGGGGCGGGCAAGGAGAATGAAAAACTGTTTTTT. Amino acid sequence: CASSRTVQGAGKENEKLFF.

This clone was seen just once. The chain joins TRBV7-8 to TRBJ2-7, with 7 nucleotides matching TRBD1. This CDR3 contains 13 residues. Germline V gives CDR1 SGHVS, CDR2 FQNEAQ. The CDR3 DNA reads TGTGCCAGCAGCTTACGGTCGACAGGGAGATTTGTCGTC. This encodes CASSLRSTGRFVV.

The chain is built from TRBV7-2 and TRBJ1-2, with TRBD1 identical over 7 bases. V was pared by 5 bases and J by 8 bases, with 14 bases of the junction left unmatched. Germline V lookup: CDR1 SGHTA, CDR2 FQGNSA. The CDR3 loop spans 15 amino acids. CDR3 residues: CASSPRLDRAKGYTF. The CDR3, as DNA: TGTGCCAGCAGCCCGCGCCTTGACAGGGCGAAGGGCTACACCTTC.

V is TRBV18 and J is TRBJ1-5; 10 bases align to TRBD1. Looked up from germline, CDR1 is KGHSH and CDR2 is LQKENI. The V gene end was trimmed by 2 bases and the J gene end by 5 bases; junction bases not matched to a gene: 6. CDR3 length equals 16 residues. CDR3 residues: CASSPSGQGSDQPQHF. CDR3 sequence (DNA): TGTGCCAGCTCACCATCGGGACAGGGGAGTGATCAGCCCCAGCATTTT.

The chain combines TRBV4-3 with TRBJ1-6; D is possibly TRBD1 (5 bases). With 3 bases removed from V and 11 bases from J, the gap between germline ends came to 8 bases. From germline, CDR1 is LGHNA and CDR2 YSLEER. The CDR3 contains 12 residues. CDR3 sequence (DNA): TGCGCCAGCAGCCAGGGGGAGGCACCCCTCCACTTT. Translated, it gives CASSQGEAPLHF.

The genes are TRBV7-9 and TRBJ2-1, with 12 bases matching TRBD2. Germline V CDR1 and CDR2: SEHNR, FQNEAQ (reference sequence). The CDR3 spans 17 residues. The V segment lost 1 base and the J segment 0 bases; nucleotides outside the gene matches: 1. DNA of the CDR3: TGTGCCAGCAGCTTAGGACTAGCGGGGGACTCCTACAATGAGCAGTTCTTC. The encoded protein is CASSLGLAGDSYNEQFF.

This clone turned up a few times. V is TRBV6-1 and J is TRBJ1-1, with D hard to call. Germline loops: CDR1 MNHNS, CDR2 SASEGT. This CDR3 has 13 residues. V dropped 4 bases and J dropped 5 bases, with 11 bases sitting between them. The CDR3 is CASSAGDRTEAFF. CDR3 sequence (DNA): TGTGCCAGCAGTGCAGGTGACCGAACTGAAGCTTTCTTT.

For this clone: Its ends do not fully match the called genes, so a read error is possible. The chain joins TRBV6-5 to TRBJ1-5; TRBD1 matches 8 bases. The CDR3 loop spans 15 amino acids. The germline V gene has CDR1 MNHEY and CDR2 SVGAGI. CDR3 in amino acids: CASSYRGRGQQPQNF. The CDR3 nucleotides are TGTGCCAGCAGTTACCGGGGCAGGGGGCAACAGCCCCAGAATTTT.

This chain uses TRBV7-2 with TRBJ2-7; 8 nucleotides agree with TRBD2. V trimming: 6 bases; J trimming: 4 bases; junction bases outside the gene matches: 14. The CDR3 length is 16 residues. The V gene's germline CDR1 is SGHTA and CDR2 FQGNSA. The CDR3 nucleotides are TGTGCCAGCAGTCCACACTCGGGAGGGAAGGGGTACGAGCAGTACTTC. It translates to CASSPHSGGKGYEQYF.

V gene TRBV4-3 combines with J gene TRBJ1-2; possible D gene TRBD1, 5 bases. Germline V gene sequence: CDR1 LGHNA, CDR2 YSLEER. This CDR3 is 16 amino acids long. Trimming stripped 1 base from V and 7 bases from J, with 19 bases between. The CDR3 sequence is CASSQASAGRATGYTF. In DNA, the CDR3 is TGCGCCAGCAGCCAAGCTTCGGCAGGGCGCGCGACTGGCTACACCTTC.

J is TRBJ2-1 and V is TRBV29-1; the match to TRBD1 covers 9 bases. J was trimmed by 6 bases and V by 4 bases; bases with no gene match: 7. Germline-derived CDR1 and CDR2 are SQVTM and ANQGSEA. CDR3 size: 14 residues. CDR3 sequence (DNA): TGCAGCGTTGTCCGGGACAGGGATTTCAATGAGCAGTTCTTC. Protein: CSVVRDRDFNEQFF.

This clone was detected only a few times. The CDR3 bases are TGTGCCAGCAGCCAATACCCACAGGGCTCGCAGTACTTC. Translated, it gives CASSQYPQGSQYF. The rearrangement uses TRBV5-6 and TRBJ2-7; a weak D match, TRBD1 (6 bases). Germline assignment: CDR1 SGHDT and CDR2 YYEEEE. CDR3 length equals 13 residues. V was cut by 4 bases and J by 9 bases, with 17 bases left in between.

The chain has TRBV4-2 and TRBJ2-1; no firm D call. CDR1 is LGHNA, CDR2 YNFKEQ, per germline. V dropped 1 base and J dropped 6 bases, with 7 bases sitting between them. The CDR3 spans 13 residues. CDR3 DNA: TGTGCCAGCAGCCAAGGAGGTAGCAATGAGCAGTTCTTC. It translates to CASSQGGSNEQFF.

The genes are TRBV6-1 and TRBJ2-7, with TRBD1 identical over 12 bases. Unmatched junction bases numbered 4, after V lost 6 bases and J lost 4 bases. The germline V gene encodes CDR1 MNHNS and CDR2 SASEGT. This CDR3 is built from 14 residues. The CDR3 region is CASRWDRGLYEQYF. The CDR3 nucleotides read TGTGCCAGCAGGTGGGACAGGGGGCTTTACGAGCAGTACTTC.

The chain couples TRBV2 to TRBJ2-5, with D possibly matching TRBD2 (6 bases). V shed 3 bases and J shed 7 bases, with 15 bases lying between them. CDR3 size: 14 residues. CDR1 is SNHLY and CDR2 is FYNNEI in the germline V gene. CDR3 protein: CASSEDYGRWTQYF. For the CDR3, the DNA is TGTGCCAGCAGTGAGGACTACGGTAGATGGACCCAGTACTTC.

The chain carries TRBV2 and TRBJ2-2; TRBD1 aligns across 8 bases. The junction had 4 bases not matched to a gene; V was cut back by 3 bases and J by 4 bases. Germline V lookup: CDR1 SNHLY, CDR2 FYNNEI. The CDR3 covers 15 residues. The CDR3 region is CASSDRGLSTGELFF. In DNA, the CDR3 is TGTGCCAGCAGTGACAGGGGGCTTTCCACCGGGGAGCTGTTTTTT.

The J gene is TRBJ2-7, the V gene TRBV27, with D uncertain. V lost 6 bases, J lost 0 bases, and 18 bases lay in between. Germline V lookup: CDR1 MNHEY, CDR2 SMNVEV (reference sequence). The CDR3 is made up of 16 amino acids. CDR3 protein: CASSPTLAGASYEQYF. CDR3 coding DNA: TGTGCCAGCAGCCCCACCTTGGCTGGAGCCTCCTACGAGCAGTACTTC.

The chain recombines TRBV6-1 with TRBJ2-2, with 8 bases aligning to TRBD2. The CDR3 covers 16 residues. Trimming at V came to 3 bases and at J to 3 bases, leaving 6 bases not matched to a gene. Germline assignment: CDR1 MNHNS and CDR2 SASEGT. CDR3 sequence reads: CASSEWAGGHTGELFF. CDR3 DNA: TGTGCCAGCAGTGAGTGGGCGGGGGGACACACCGGGGAGCTGTTTTTT.

The chain's CDR3 is CASSPGRNQPQHF. Here the CDR3 DNA reads TGTGCCAGCAGTCCCGGGAGGAATCAGCCCCAGCATTTT. The chain combines TRBV6-1 with TRBJ1-5; D not resolved. The V gene lost 5 bases and the J gene lost 4 bases, with 9 bases spanning the gap. CDR3 length: 13 residues. CDR1 MNHNS and CDR2 SASEGT come from the germline V gene.